The 6 T cell receptor beta chains below come from one sample, sequenced in a study of blood T cell repertoires in COVID-19. TCRdb's table, derived via immunoSEQ multiplex PCR, lists solely in-frame clones and lacks some. The sample carries roughly 100,000 clones, about 87% recorded once. Source material: peripheral blood. The receptor source for this set is a woman in her thirties with acute or convalescent COVID-19.

The CDR3 spells CASSEARGGITGELFF. Written as DNA, the CDR3 is TGTGCCAGCAGTGAAGCAAGAGGGGGCATCACCGGGGAGCTGTTTTTT. The rearrangement uses TRBV6-1 and TRBJ2-2, with TRBD1 matching over 7 bases. V shed 0 bases and J 4 bases; nucleotides not matched to a gene: 5. This CDR3 contains 16 residues. Germline values: CDR1 MNHNS, CDR2 SASEGT.

The chain recombines TRBV7-9 with TRBJ2-7, with TRBD1 matching over 7 bases. The CDR3 length is 15 residues. V lost 3 bases, J lost 5 bases, and 10 bases stayed unmatched. The germline V gene encodes CDR1 SEHNR and CDR2 FQNEAQ (reference sequence). CDR3 sequence reads: CASSFTDRQGNEQYF. The CDR3 DNA reads as TGTGCCAGCAGCTTTACCGACCGACAGGGCAACGAGCAGTACTTC. Looking up the rest from reference TRBV7-9 and TRBJ2-7 gives the full variable domain: DTGVSQNPRHKITKRGQNVTFRCDPISEHNRLYWYRQTLGQGPEFLTYFQNEAQLEKSRLLSDRFSAERPKGSFSTLEIQRTEQGDSAMYLCASSFTDRQGNEQYFGPGTRLTVT.

This rearrangement joins TRBV9 to TRBJ1-2, with D perhaps matching TRBD1 (5 bases). The CDR3 loop spans 13 amino acids. Trimming stripped 3 bases from V and 5 bases from J, with 11 bases between. Germline values: CDR1 SGDLS, CDR2 YYNGEE. The CDR3 region has the DNA TGTGCCAGCAGCGGGGACTCTGGATATGGCTACACCTTC. This sequence encodes CASSGDSGYGYTF.

The chain has TRBV3-1 (or the pseudogene TRBV3-2) and TRBJ1-3; no firm D call. Trimming took off 4 bases at V and 0 bases at J, with 13 bases between the two ends. In germline, CDR1 is LGHDT, CDR2 YNNKEL (reference sequence). This CDR3 has 16 amino acids. In DNA form, the CDR3 reads TGTGCCAGCAGCCTCCAGCGGACTGACTCTGGAAACACCATATATTTT. This sequence encodes CASSLQRTDSGNTIYF.

CDR3 in DNA: TGTGCCAGCAAAGGGGGCGCGGATCAGCCCCAGCATTTT. Its translation is CASKGGADQPQHF. The chain is built from TRBV28 and TRBJ1-5, with 7 bases matching TRBD1. In germline, CDR1 is MDHEN, CDR2 SYDVKM. CDR3 size: 13 residues. After removal of 7 bases from V and 5 bases from J, the junction contained 5 bases not matched to a gene.

The rearrangement uses TRBV6-5 and TRBJ1-1; no clear D gene. Germline V CDR1 and CDR2: MNHEY, SVGAGI. This CDR3 is built from 11 residues. Trimming left V 8 bases short and J 5 bases short, with 9 bases between. CDR3 nucleotide sequence: TGTGCCAGCGCCCGAGGGACTGAAGCTTTCTTT. It yields the protein CASARGTEAFF.